The next 23 T cell receptor beta chains were all read from a single sample in a study of shared clonotypes between healthy human individuals. Repertoires were generated with immunoSEQ multiplex PCR, while TCRdb's copy carries only in-frame clones and drops some. This sample yields millions of clones, of which about 95% are seen a single time; roughly 1.1% belongs to the top ten. Naivety among CD8 cells was defined by CD45RO negativity and positive CCR7 selection, thereby excluding terminally differentiated effector memory CD45RA+ cells. Sequenced input: naive CD8+ T cells sorted from blood. These TCRs come from a man younger than 35 in good health.

The chain combines TRBV28 with TRBJ1-2, with a tentative D call TRBD1 (5 bases). Germline V gene lookup returns CDR1 MDHEN and CDR2 SYDVKM. Trimming took off 6 bases at V and 3 bases at J, with 17 bases between the two ends. The CDR3 has 15 residues. In DNA, the CDR3 is TGTGCCAGCAGCCCCTCAGGGTTATTGGACTATGGCTACACCTTC. Translating it yields CASSPSGLLDYGYTF.

This chain joins TRBV19 and TRBJ2-3; weak D call: TRBD2 (7 bases). V was trimmed by 10 bases and J by 1 base, leaving 27 bases between them. This CDR3 has 18 residues. CDR1 is LNHDA, CDR2 SQIVND, per germline (reference sequence). CDR3 region: CATDSTGGGVFGTDTQYF. CDR3 coding DNA: TGTGCCACCGATTCGACCGGCGGGGGCGTCTTCGGCACAGATACGCAGTATTTT. Combining the CDR3 with reference TRBV19 and TRBJ2-3 gives the whole variable domain DGGITQSPKYLFRKEGQNVTLSCEQNLNHDAMYWYRQDPGQGLRLIYYSQIVNDFQKGDIAEGYSVSREKKESFPLTVTSAQKNPTAFYLCATDSTGGGVFGTDTQYFGPGTRLTVL.

The DNA of the CDR3 is TGCGCCAGCAGCTTCAAGGGACTAGCGGGAGGTCATATTTGGAGTGAGCAGTTCTTC. Amino acid sequence: CASSFKGLAGGHIWSEQFF. The chain carries TRBV5-1 and TRBJ2-1; 15 bases are shared with TRBD2. After removal of 2 bases from V and 9 bases from J, the junction contained 15 bases not matched to a gene. This CDR3 has 19 amino acids. Germline CDR1 and CDR2: SGHRS and YFSETQ.

This chain joins TRBV13 and TRBJ1-3; D is undetermined. Between the trimmed V and J ends, which lost 10 bases and 0 bases, there was a span of 10 bases. The CDR3 contains 13 residues. Per the germline V gene, CDR1 is PRHDT and CDR2 is FYEKMQ (reference sequence). The CDR3: CAISGDSGNTIYF. In DNA form, the CDR3 reads TGTGCCATCTCCGGCGACTCTGGAAACACCATATATTTT.

The genes are TRBV27 and TRBJ2-2; tentatively, D is TRBD2 (6 bases). Per germline, CDR1 MNHEY and CDR2 SMNVEV (reference sequence). The CDR3 spans 15 residues. V lost 4 bases and J lost 6, with 15 bases in between. CDR3 protein: CASSYFGREAGELFF. In nucleotides, the CDR3 is TGTGCCAGCAGTTATTTTGGCAGGGAGGCCGGGGAGCTGTTTTTT.

This clone was counted a single time. The chain has TRBV25-1 and TRBJ2-5, with D tentatively TRBD2 (6 bases). V lost 3 bases, J lost 3 bases, and 14 bases lay in between. Germline values: CDR1 MGHDK, CDR2 SYGVNS. The CDR3 covers 15 residues. In nucleotides, the CDR3 is TGTGCCAGCAGTGAGGGCTGGGGCGGGGAAGAGACCCAGTACTTC. This codes for CASSEGWGGEETQYF. Full variable domain (missing parts from reference TRBV25-1 and TRBJ2-5): EADIYQTPRYLVIGTGKKITLECSQTMGHDKMYWYQQDPGMELHLIHYSYGVNSTEKGDLSSESTVSRIRTEHFPLTLESARPSHTSQYLCASSEGWGGEETQYFGPGTRLLVL.

The genes are TRBV30 and TRBJ1-1; no definite D call. V lost 2 bases and J lost 7, with 11 bases in between. The CDR3 spans 12 residues. Germline-derived CDR1 and CDR2 are GTSNPN and SVGIG (reference sequence). CDR3 protein: CAWSPLSGEAFF. CDR3 DNA sequence: TGTGCCTGGAGTCCCCTATCCGGTGAAGCTTTCTTT.

CDR3 nucleotide sequence: TGCAGCGTTGAAGGTACACTGACAGGGGTCCAAAACATTCAGTACTTC. It yields the protein CSVEGTLTGVQNIQYF. V is TRBV29-1 and J is TRBJ2-4; the match to TRBD1 covers 8 bases. From germline, CDR1 is SQVTM and CDR2 ANQGSEA. V lost 1 base and J lost 5; bases outside the gene matches: 10. CDR3 size: 16 residues.

The V call is TRBV6-4, the J call TRBJ2-7; TRBD1 agrees at 9 bases. The germline gives CDR1 MRHNA, CDR2 SNTAGT. The CDR3 is 19 amino acids. The J segment lost 7 bases and the V segment lost 3 bases, leaving 22 bases of the junction unmatched. This CDR3 is CASSDRGPGTGTGMREQYF. The DNA for the CDR3 is TGTGCCAGCAGTGATCGGGGGCCCGGGACCGGGACAGGGATGAGGGAGCAGTACTTC.

The rearrangement uses TRBV29-1 and TRBJ2-7; 8 nucleotides line up with TRBD2. Germline V gene sequence: CDR1 SQVTM, CDR2 ANQGSEA. The trim removed 2 bases at V and 3 bases at J, leaving 6 bases unmatched. The CDR3 is made up of 14 amino acids. CDR3 in amino acids: CSVESSGRNYEQYF. DNA of the CDR3: TGCAGCGTTGAATCCAGCGGGAGAAACTACGAGCAGTACTTC.

CDR3 sequence reads: CASSPVGPGARSGNTIYF. In DNA form, the CDR3 reads TGCGCCAGCAGCCCGGTCGGTCCGGGGGCGCGATCTGGAAACACCATATATTTT. This chain connects TRBV5-1 to TRBJ1-3, with D tentatively TRBD1 (6 bases). V was cut by 4 bases and J by 1 base, with 21 bases left in between. This CDR3 is built from 18 residues. Germline V CDR1 and CDR2: SGHRS, YFSETQ.

Notes on this clone: This same CDR3 is encoded by further DNA sequences in the sample. The chain has TRBV4-1 and TRBJ2-7, with D unresolved. This CDR3 contains 14 residues. V was clipped by 1 base and J by 0 bases, with 7 bases between them. Germline V CDR1 and CDR2: MGHRA, YSYEKL. CDR3 sequence reads: CASSQVASSYEQYF. The CDR3, as DNA: TGCGCCAGCAGCCAAGTGGCTAGCTCCTACGAGCAGTACTTC.

This clone was detected a few times. The genes are TRBV6-1 and TRBJ1-5; D possibly corresponds to TRBD1 (5 bases). With 1 base removed from V and 0 bases from J, the gap between germline ends came to 7 bases. Germline V lookup: CDR1 MNHNS, CDR2 SASEGT. This CDR3 has 15 residues. For the CDR3, the DNA is TGTGCCAGCAGTGAAGGACAGAATAGCAATCAGCCCCAGCATTTT. This codes for CASSEGQNSNQPQHF.

The table lists this clone with a count of one. The chain is built from TRBV9 and TRBJ2-7; TRBD2 aligns across 12 bases. The germline gives CDR1 SGDLS, CDR2 YYNGEE. This CDR3 has 15 residues. V lost 4 bases, J lost 5 bases, and 7 bases stayed unmatched. The CDR3 region is CASSPSGLAGHEQYF. The CDR3 DNA reads TGTGCCAGCAGCCCATCGGGACTAGCGGGCCACGAGCAGTACTTC.

This sequence joins TRBV4-1 and TRBJ1-5; TRBD1 agrees at 8 bases. J lost 7 bases, V lost 1 base, and 3 bases had no gene match. CDR1 MGHRA and CDR2 YSYEKL come from the germline V gene. This CDR3 has 14 amino acids. This CDR3 is CASSQGGQEQPQHF. The CDR3, as DNA: TGCGCCAGCAGCCAAGGGGGACAGGAACAGCCCCAGCATTTT.

The genes are TRBV5-1 and TRBJ2-6; D is undetermined. Germline lookup yields CDR1 SGHRS and CDR2 YFSETQ. The CDR3 contains 16 residues. V lost 4 bases, J lost 1 base, and 12 bases lay in between. The CDR3 protein is CASSNSIESGANVLTF. The CDR3 coding sequence is TGCGCCAGCAGCAACAGCATCGAGTCTGGGGCCAACGTCCTGACTTTC.

A single count supports this clone. J is TRBJ2-2 and V is TRBV19, with D possibly being TRBD1 (6 bases). This CDR3 has 13 amino acids. Trimming stripped 7 bases from V and 6 bases from J, with 12 bases between. Germline V CDR1 and CDR2: LNHDA, SQIVND (reference sequence). CDR3: CASKGERPGELFF. DNA for the CDR3: TGTGCCAGTAAGGGGGAAAGGCCCGGGGAGCTGTTTTTT.

In DNA, the CDR3 is TGTGCCAGCAGGGAGGACTCAGTCGAGCAGTACTTC. Protein product: CASREDSVEQYF. J is TRBJ2-7 and V is TRBV2; perhaps TRBD2 as D (5 bases). The CDR3 contains 12 residues. Looked up from germline, CDR1 is SNHLY and CDR2 is FYNNEI. V was cut by 6 bases and J by 6 bases, with 12 bases left in between.

The chain has TRBV28 and TRBJ2-2; TRBD2 agrees at 10 bases. The J segment lost 6 bases and the V segment lost 7 bases, leaving 8 bases of the junction unmatched. Germline CDR1 is MDHEN and CDR2 is SYDVKM. The CDR3 runs to 15 residues. The DNA for the CDR3 is TGTGCCAGCACCTCACTAGCGGGGATGGCCGGGGAGCTGTTTTTT. It translates to CASTSLAGMAGELFF.

The chain recombines TRBV27 with TRBJ1-5; TRBD1 matches 8 bases. This CDR3 contains 14 residues. The junction had 4 bases not matched to a gene; V was cut back by 3 bases and J by 6 bases. Germline V gene lookup returns CDR1 MNHEY and CDR2 SMNVEV (reference sequence). CDR3 nucleotide sequence: TGTGCCAGCAGTTTCGGACAGGGTCTTCAGCCCCAGCATTTT. Residues: CASSFGQGLQPQHF.

V and J are TRBV11-2 and TRBJ2-6; no definite D call. The CDR3 contains 15 residues. Trimming pared 5 bases from V and 2 bases from J, leaving 10 bases between. CDR1 is SGHAT, CDR2 FQNNGV, per germline. The CDR3 sequence: CASSPTSTGANVLTF. DNA of the CDR3: TGTGCCAGCAGCCCTACATCGACTGGGGCCAACGTCCTGACTTTC.

The count of this clone is one. The V and J genes are TRBV7-9 and TRBJ2-3, with TRBD2 identical over 10 bases. The CDR3 totals 16 residues. J gave up 2 bases and V 7 bases, and 9 bases lay outside the gene matches. Germline V lookup: CDR1 SEHNR, CDR2 FQNEAQ (reference sequence). The CDR3: CASIGASGSPTDTQYF. Here the CDR3 DNA reads TGTGCCAGCATCGGGGCTAGCGGGAGTCCCACAGATACGCAGTATTTT.

The rearrangement links TRBV2 to TRBJ1-2; no definite D call. The CDR3 loop spans 12 amino acids. V dropped 7 bases and J dropped 6 bases, with 12 bases sitting between them. CDR1 and CDR2 (germline): SNHLY, FYNNEI. The CDR3 loop reads CASTNPEDGYTF. Here the CDR3 DNA reads TGTGCCAGCACGAATCCGGAGGATGGCTACACCTTC.